The entry below gives a single T cell receptor beta chain sequence along with its context. The sample is drawn from a study of cytomegalovirus exposure and HLA in healthy donors. This CDR3 is 13 amino acids long. Germline CDR1 SGHVS, CDR2 FQNEAQ. The V and J ends lost 5 bases and 5 bases respectively, with 12 bases between them. It was with 60 Vbeta and 13 Jbeta primers that the PCR ran. Some clones are missing from TCRdb's copy, which holds only in-frame ones; the method was immunoSEQ multiplex PCR. The sample has 150,000 to 200,000 clones, 84% seen once. The specimen sequenced was PBMCs. This sequence was found in a man younger than 35 in good health and CMV-seronegative. The rearrangement joins TRBV7-8 to TRBJ1-1, with a possible D match to TRBD1 (6 bases). CDR3 sequence: CASSVSTGTEAFF. Here the CDR3 DNA reads TGTGCCAGCAGCGTCTCCACAGGGACTGAAGCTTTCTTT.